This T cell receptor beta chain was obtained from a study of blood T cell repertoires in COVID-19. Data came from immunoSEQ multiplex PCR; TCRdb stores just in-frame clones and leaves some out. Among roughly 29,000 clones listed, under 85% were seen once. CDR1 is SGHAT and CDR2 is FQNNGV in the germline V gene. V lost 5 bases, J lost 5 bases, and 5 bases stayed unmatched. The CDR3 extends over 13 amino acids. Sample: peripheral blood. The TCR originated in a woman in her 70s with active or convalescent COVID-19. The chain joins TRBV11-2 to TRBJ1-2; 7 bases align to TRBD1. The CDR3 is CASSGPTGYGYTF. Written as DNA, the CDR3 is TGTGCCAGCAGCGGACCGACAGGGTATGGCTACACCTTC.